Below are 29 T cell receptor beta chains sequenced from a single sample in a study of blood T cell repertoires in COVID-19. Measured with immunoSEQ multiplex PCR; TCRdb has only the in-frame clones, and not every one. The sample has about 180,000 clones, about 80% seen once. Source material: PBMCs or T cells enriched from blood (not recorded which). The receptors originated from a man aged 60 to 69 who had been exposed to COVID-19.

This chain connects TRBV5-4 to TRBJ2-3, with D maybe TRBD2 (7 bases). Per the germline V gene, CDR1 is SGHNT and CDR2 is YYREEE (reference sequence). The V end lost 6 bases, the J end lost 1 base, and 12 bases lay between the germline ends. This CDR3 has 14 residues. CDR3 sequence reads: CASTEGGGTDTQYF. The CDR3 DNA sequence: TGTGCCAGCACTGAAGGGGGGGGCACAGATACGCAGTATTTT.

The chain links TRBV15 to TRBJ2-7; tentative D call: TRBD1 (6 bases). Germline V gene data show CDR1 as LNHNV and CDR2 as YYDKDF (reference sequence). This CDR3 is built from 15 residues. The V and J ends lost 3 bases and 3 bases respectively, with 15 bases between them. The chain's CDR3 is CATSSFSGHHYEQYF. CDR3 coding DNA: TGTGCCACCAGCAGCTTTTCGGGACATCACTACGAGCAGTACTTC.

The chain recombines TRBV29-1 with TRBJ2-7; possibly TRBD1 for D (6 bases). The germline gives CDR1 SQVTM, CDR2 ANQGSEA. The CDR3 has 12 amino acids. V dropped 8 bases and J dropped 1 base, with 12 bases sitting between them. In nucleotides, the CDR3 is TGCAGCTTACGGGACACTTCCTACGAGCAGTACTTC. The encoded protein is CSLRDTSYEQYF.

The chain links TRBV6-2 or TRBV6-3 to TRBJ2-5, with D possibly matching TRBD1 (6 bases). V dropped 6 bases and J dropped 5 bases, with 19 bases sitting between them. Germline lookup yields CDR1 MNHEY and CDR2 SVGEGT. The CDR3 consists of 15 residues. CDR3 sequence (DNA): TGTGCCAGCAGCCTCCTTTTGGGGGCAGGGGAGACCCAGTACTTC. It translates to CASSLLLGAGETQYF.

This clone came up a few times. The chain has TRBV6-2 or TRBV6-3 and TRBJ2-6; D is unclear. From germline, CDR1 is MNHEY and CDR2 SVGEGT. V gave up 2 bases and J gave up 0 bases, with 5 bases separating them. CDR3 length: 15 residues. The CDR3 bases are TGTGCCAGCAGTTACGACAACTCTGGGGCCAACGTCCTGACTTTC. The encoded protein is CASSYDNSGANVLTF.

This clone occurred many times. This chain links TRBV24-1 with TRBJ2-1, with 9 nucleotides matching TRBD2. Losses at the gene ends were 2 bases for V and 7 bases for J; bases not matched to a gene: 8. Germline assignment: CDR1 KGHDR and CDR2 SFDVKD. The CDR3 loop spans 16 amino acids. CDR3 DNA sequence: TGTGCCACCAGTGATTCCGGCGGGACTAGCAGTAATGAGCAGTTCTTC. Translation: CATSDSGGTSSNEQFF.

Remarks on this clone: In the same sample, other DNA sequences code for this CDR3. This chain links TRBV30 with TRBJ1-4; 9 bases match TRBD1. V lost 5 bases and J lost 4; bases outside the gene matches: 5. The germline V gene encodes CDR1 GTSNPN and CDR2 SVGIG (reference sequence). The CDR3 runs 14 residues. CDR3 sequence: CAWGRGQGNEKLFF. In DNA form, the CDR3 reads TGTGCCTGGGGAAGGGGACAGGGTAATGAAAAACTGTTTTTT. Full variable domain (rest looked up from reference TRBV30 and TRBJ1-4): SQTIHQWPATLVQPVGSPLSLECTVEGTSNPNLYWYRQAAGRGLQLLFYSVGIGQISSEVPQNLSASRPQDRQFILSSKKLLLSDSGFYLCAWGRGQGNEKLFFGSGTQLSVL.

The chain couples TRBV5-1 to TRBJ2-3; D is unresolved. The germline gives CDR1 SGHRS, CDR2 YFSETQ. The CDR3 covers 16 residues. V shed 3 bases and J shed 1 base, with 15 bases lying between them. CDR3: CASSSTPRSGTDTQYF. CDR3 DNA sequence: TGCGCCAGCAGCTCCACGCCCCGTTCAGGCACAGATACGCAGTATTTT.

This chain connects TRBV27 to TRBJ1-1; D might be TRBD1 (5 bases). V dropped 4 bases and J dropped 1 base, with 7 bases sitting between them. There are 13 residues in the CDR3. Germline V lookup: CDR1 MNHEY, CDR2 SMNVEV (reference sequence). CDR3 DNA sequence: TGTGCCAGCAGTTACGGGGGGAACACTGAAGCTTTCTTT. This sequence encodes CASSYGGNTEAFF.

The chain combines TRBV27 with TRBJ2-1, with 9 bases matching TRBD1. This CDR3 is built from 15 residues. Trimming took 10 bases from V and 1 from J; bases not matched to a gene: 8. Germline CDR1 and CDR2: MNHEY and SMNVEV (reference sequence). DNA for the CDR3: TGTGCCATCCGCTCCGGGACAGGGTCCTACAATGAGCAGTTCTTC. It translates to CAIRSGTGSYNEQFF.

This clone was recorded once. V gene TRBV6-5 combines with J gene TRBJ1-1; the D gene is possibly TRBD1 (5 bases). Trimming cost V 0 bases and J 0 bases, with 11 bases left between them. The CDR3 runs to 16 residues. Per the germline V gene, CDR1 is MNHEY and CDR2 is SVGAGI. CDR3 loop: CASSYSGGGLNTEAFF. CDR3 bases: TGTGCCAGCAGTTACTCGGGGGGGGGTCTGAACACTGAAGCTTTCTTT.

The rearrangement links TRBV6-5 to TRBJ1-2, with D possibly being TRBD1 (5 bases). The length of the CDR3 is 11 residues. CDR1 MNHEY and CDR2 SVGAGI come from the germline V gene. Trimming cost V 8 bases and J 4 bases, with 8 bases left between them. This CDR3 is CASGRVYGYTF. The CDR3 nucleotides are TGTGCCAGCGGCAGGGTCTATGGCTACACCTTC.

This clone was detected once. This chain links TRBV7-3 with TRBJ2-7, with 9 bases lining up with TRBD2. Germline assignment: CDR1 SGHTA and CDR2 FQGTGA. With 1 base clipped from V and 5 bases from J, the junction kept 6 bases outside the gene matches. The CDR3 is 15 amino acids. As DNA, the CDR3 is TGTGCCAGCAGCTTAATGTCTAGCGGGATCCACGAGCAGTACTTC. It codes for CASSLMSSGIHEQYF.

The chain is built from TRBV5-1 and TRBJ1-1; 8 nucleotides agree with TRBD1. Trimming at V came to 3 bases and at J to 0 bases, leaving 7 bases not matched to a gene. Germline CDR1 reads SGHRS; CDR2 reads YFSETQ. CDR3 length: 16 residues. CDR3 amino acids: CASSSRQGRLNTEAFF. For the CDR3, the DNA is TGCGCCAGCAGCTCCCGACAGGGGCGACTGAACACTGAAGCTTTCTTT.

This rearrangement joins TRBV3-1 (or the pseudogene TRBV3-2) to TRBJ2-7; D unresolved. V gave up 7 bases and J gave up 3 bases, with 16 bases separating them. CDR1 is LGHDT and CDR2 is YNNKEL in the germline V gene (reference sequence). CDR3 length: 14 residues. DNA of the CDR3: TGTGCCAGCACCCCTTCGAGATACGGCTACGAGCAGTACTTC. Its protein product is CASTPSRYGYEQYF.

This chain uses TRBV6-5 with TRBJ1-5; TRBD1 matches 10 bases. CDR3 length equals 15 residues. In germline, CDR1 is MNHEY, CDR2 SVGAGI. The J segment lost 3 bases and the V segment lost 4 bases, leaving 3 bases of the junction unmatched. The CDR3 DNA follows: TGTGCCAGCAGTTGGGGACAGGGGATCAATCAGCCCCAGCATTTT. It translates to CASSWGQGINQPQHF.

This clone was picked up many times. CDR3 sequence (DNA): TGTGCCAGCAGTCGTACTTTCCTTTACGAGCAGTACTTC. Translated: CASSRTFLYEQYF. This chain links TRBV6-5 with TRBJ2-7; D remains unclear. CDR3 length: 13 residues. In germline, CDR1 is MNHEY, CDR2 SVGAGI. V lost 5 bases and J 4 bases, leaving 12 bases between the germline ends.

V is TRBV6-1 and J is TRBJ2-7; TRBD1 matches 9 bases. The length of the CDR3 is 16 residues. V trimming: 1 base; J trimming: 0 bases; junction bases outside the gene matches: 4. Germline V gene data show CDR1 as MNHNS and CDR2 as SASEGT. The CDR3, as DNA: TGTGCCAGCAGTGAAGGGGGGACAGGGAGCTCCTACGAGCAGTACTTC. It encodes CASSEGGTGSSYEQYF.

Concerning this clone itself: One end of the junction does not line up with germline, which may come from a read error. The chain links TRBV11-2 to TRBJ2-7, with D perhaps TRBD1 (5 bases). Germline V lookup: CDR1 SGHAT, CDR2 FQNNGV. This CDR3 spans 17 amino acids. The CDR3 loop is CASSVENVGAGLGEQYF. The CDR3 DNA reads as TGTGCCAGCAGCGTAGAGAATGTAGGGGCAGGGCTTGGGGAGCAGTACTTC.

This clone was found a few times. J is TRBJ2-7 and V is TRBV29-1; D gene unclear. This CDR3 has 12 residues. The germline V gene has CDR1 SQVTM and CDR2 ANQGSEA. V was trimmed by 4 bases and J by 5 bases, leaving 12 bases between them. The DNA of the CDR3 is TGCAGCGTTGCCGGTAGCCTCCACGAGCAGTACTTC. This codes for CSVAGSLHEQYF.

To note about this clone: The junction shows a germline mismatch at one end, possibly a read error. The chain joins TRBV27 to TRBJ2-7, with 9 bases that match TRBD1. CDR1 is MNHEY, CDR2 SMNVEV, per germline (reference sequence). The CDR3 is 15 amino acids. CDR3: CASSPTTGGSSEQYF. The DNA for the CDR3 is TGTGCCAGCAGCCCAACGACAGGGGGATCCTCCGAGCAGTACTTC.

This chain uses TRBV5-1 with TRBJ1-2; tentatively, D is TRBD1 (5 bases). V gave up 1 base and J gave up 3 bases, with 19 bases separating them. CDR3 length equals 17 residues. Germline V gives CDR1 SGHRS, CDR2 YFSETQ. DNA of the CDR3: TGCGCCAGCAGCTTGTGGACACCCAAACCCCCTGACTATGGCTACACCTTC. This gives the protein CASSLWTPKPPDYGYTF. Filled out from reference TRBV5-1 and TRBJ1-2, the complete variable domain reads KAGVTQTPRYLIKTRGQQVTLSCSPISGHRSVSWYQQTPGQGLQFLFEYFSETQRNKGNFPGRFSGRQFSNSRSEMNVSTLELGDSALYLCASSLWTPKPPDYGYTFGSGTRLTVV.

This rearrangement joins TRBV16 to TRBJ2-7, with 8 bases lining up with TRBD1. The V gene end was trimmed by 2 bases and the J gene end by 5 bases; junction bases not matched to a gene: 8. The germline V gene encodes CDR1 KGHSY and CDR2 FQNENV. This CDR3 has 15 amino acids. DNA of the CDR3: TGTGCCAGCAGCCAAGGACAGGGATCGAGAAACGAGCAGTACTTC. It encodes CASSQGQGSRNEQYF. Together with reference TRBV16 and TRBJ2-7, the CDR3 gives the full variable domain: GEEVAQTPKHLVRGEGQKAKLYCAPIKGHSYVFWYQQVLKNEFKFLISFQNENVFDETGMPKERFSAKCLPNSPCSLEIQATKLEDSAVYFCASSQGQGSRNEQYFGPGTRLTVT.

The chain carries TRBV27 and TRBJ2-7, with TRBD2 matching 10 bases. CDR1 and CDR2 (germline): MNHEY, SMNVEV (reference sequence). CDR3 size: 14 residues. V was pared by 6 bases and J by 5 bases, with 7 bases of the junction left unmatched. The CDR3 sequence is CASRPSGRAHEQYF. As DNA, the CDR3 is TGTGCCAGCAGGCCCAGCGGGAGGGCCCACGAGCAGTACTTC.

The rearrangement links TRBV6-2 or TRBV6-3 to TRBJ2-7; the match to TRBD2 covers 7 bases. Germline V gene lookup returns CDR1 MNHEY and CDR2 SVGEGT. The CDR3 consists of 16 residues. V shed 4 bases, J shed 4 bases, and the junction held 13 bases outside the gene matches. The CDR3 spells CASSFPRGGSRYEQYF. The CDR3 coding sequence is TGTGCCAGCAGTTTCCCGAGGGGCGGGAGTAGGTACGAGCAGTACTTC.

The rearrangement links TRBV2 to TRBJ2-7, with TRBD2 as a possible D gene (5 bases). Germline CDR1 and CDR2: SNHLY and FYNNEI. V was shortened by 8 bases and J by 3 bases, with 17 bases between the two germline ends. The length of the CDR3 is 14 residues. The CDR3 loop reads CASRKEAANYEQYF. The CDR3 DNA sequence: TGTGCCAGCCGGAAGGAAGCGGCGAACTACGAGCAGTACTTC.

The rearrangement links TRBV5-4 to TRBJ1-1, with TRBD1 matching 8 bases. CDR1 is SGHNT, CDR2 YYREEE, per germline (reference sequence). CDR3 length equals 15 residues. The ends lost 3 bases at V and 4 bases at J; junction bases unmatched: 8. CDR3 amino acids: CASSWGQGAGTEAFF. The CDR3 DNA sequence: TGTGCCAGCAGCTGGGGGCAGGGGGCTGGCACTGAAGCTTTCTTT.

In its sample, this clone was seen once. The chain couples TRBV19 to TRBJ1-1, with a weak D call TRBD1 (6 bases). Trimming took 3 bases from V and 0 from J, leaving 14 bases between them. This CDR3 has 16 residues. Per germline, CDR1 LNHDA and CDR2 SQIVND (reference sequence). CDR3 amino acids: CASSMGGATMNTEAFF. The CDR3 DNA follows: TGTGCCAGTAGTATGGGGGGGGCTACGATGAACACTGAAGCTTTCTTT.

This clone appeared a few times. The chain carries TRBV19 and TRBJ2-7, with 9 bases fitting TRBD2. The J segment lost 2 bases and the V segment lost 3 bases, leaving 5 bases of the junction unmatched. This CDR3 comprises 15 residues. The V gene's germline CDR1 is LNHDA and CDR2 SQIVND (reference sequence). The CDR3 region is CASSMTSGGPYEQYF. As DNA, the CDR3 is TGTGCCAGTAGTATGACTAGCGGCGGACCCTACGAGCAGTACTTC.